The present T cell receptor (beta chain) was sequenced within a study of blood T cell repertoires in COVID-19. Sequencing was performed with immunoSEQ multiplex PCR; in TCRdb, only in-frame clones are kept and a portion is missing. The sample includes under 150,000 clones, more than 75% of them seen just once. Germline-derived CDR1 and CDR2 are ENHRY and SYGVKD. V lost 4 bases, J lost 4 bases, and 7 bases lay in between. This CDR3 is built from 12 residues. The sequencing sample was made of peripheral blood. This receptor was taken from a man aged 80 or over with acute or convalescent COVID-19. The chain is built from TRBV10-3 and TRBJ1-2, with unresolved D. For the CDR3, the DNA is TGTGCCATCAGTGGGGAGGTCTATGGCTACACCTTC. It yields the protein CAISGEVYGYTF.